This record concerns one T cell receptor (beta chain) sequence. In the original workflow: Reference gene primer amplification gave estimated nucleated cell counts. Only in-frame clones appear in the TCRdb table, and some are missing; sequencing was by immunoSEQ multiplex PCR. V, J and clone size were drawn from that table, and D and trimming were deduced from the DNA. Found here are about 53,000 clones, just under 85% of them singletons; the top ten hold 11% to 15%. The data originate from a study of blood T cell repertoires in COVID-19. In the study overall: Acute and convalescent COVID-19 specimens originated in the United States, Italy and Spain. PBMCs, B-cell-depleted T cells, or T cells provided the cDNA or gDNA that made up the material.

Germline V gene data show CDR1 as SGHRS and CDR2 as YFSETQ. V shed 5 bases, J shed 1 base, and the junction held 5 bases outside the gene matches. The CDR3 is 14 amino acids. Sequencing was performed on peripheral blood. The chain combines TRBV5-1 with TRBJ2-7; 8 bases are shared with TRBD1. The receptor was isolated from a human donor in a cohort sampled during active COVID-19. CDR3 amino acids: CASRIQGGSYEQYF. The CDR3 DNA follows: TGCGCCAGCAGGATACAGGGGGGATCCTACGAGCAGTACTTC.